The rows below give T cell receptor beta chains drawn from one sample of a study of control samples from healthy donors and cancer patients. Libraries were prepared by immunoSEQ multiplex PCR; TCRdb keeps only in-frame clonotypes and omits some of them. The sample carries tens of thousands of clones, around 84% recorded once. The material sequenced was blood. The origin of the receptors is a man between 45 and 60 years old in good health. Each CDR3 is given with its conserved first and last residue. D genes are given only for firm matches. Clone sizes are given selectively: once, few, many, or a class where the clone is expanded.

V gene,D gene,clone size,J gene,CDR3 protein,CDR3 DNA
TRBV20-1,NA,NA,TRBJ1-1,CSASLGLRGGNTEAFF,TGCAGTGCTAGTTTGGGCCTGAGGGGTGGGAACACTGAAGCTTTCTTT
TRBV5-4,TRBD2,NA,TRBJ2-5,CASSSSAGGETQYF,TGTGCCAGCAGCTCATCAGCGGGAGGTGAGACCCAGTACTTC
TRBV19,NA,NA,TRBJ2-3,CASSWAEDTQYF,TGTGCCAGTAGTTGGGCAGAAGATACGCAGTATTTT
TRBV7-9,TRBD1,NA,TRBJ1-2,CASSFLRDRFSGYTF,TGTGCCAGCAGCTTTCTCCGGGACAGGTTCTCTGGCTACACCTTC
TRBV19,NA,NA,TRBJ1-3,CASSMDSLSGNTIYF,TGTGCCAGTAGTATGGACTCACTCTCTGGAAACACCATATATTTT
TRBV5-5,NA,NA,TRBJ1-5,CASSLAPSSNQPQHF,TGTGCCAGCAGCTTGGCCCCCAGTAGCAATCAGCCCCAGCATTTT
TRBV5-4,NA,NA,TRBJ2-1,CASRFDYSGNEQFF,TGTGCCAGCAGATTTGACTACTCTGGGAATGAGCAGTTCTTC
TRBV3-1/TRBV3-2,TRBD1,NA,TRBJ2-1,CASSQGDRGICRECNEQFF,TGTGCCAGCAGCCAGGGGGACAGGGGAATTTGTCGGGAGTGCAATGAGCAGTTCTTC
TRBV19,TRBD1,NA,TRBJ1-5,CASSRTGTSQPQHF,TGTGCCAGTAGTAGGACAGGGACGAGTCAGCCCCAGCATTTT
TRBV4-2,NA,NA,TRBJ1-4,CASSLSQGATNEKLFF,TGTGCCAGCAGCCTTTCTCAGGGCGCAACTAATGAAAAACTGTTTTTT
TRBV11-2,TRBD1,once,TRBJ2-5,CASSLAGQGAQETQYF,TGTGCCAGCAGCTTAGCCGGCCAGGGGGCCCAAGAGACCCAGTACTTC
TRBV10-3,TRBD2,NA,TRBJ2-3,CAIGGLAGASSDTQYF,TGTGCCATCGGGGGACTAGCGGGAGCGAGCTCAGATACGCAGTATTTT
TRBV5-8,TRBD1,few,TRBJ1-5,CASSPVQGRNQPQHF,TGTGCCAGCAGCCCCGTACAGGGGAGGAATCAGCCCCAGCATTTT
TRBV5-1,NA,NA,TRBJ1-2,CASSPWTGGDGYTF,TGCGCCAGCAGCCCGTGGACCGGGGGTGATGGCTACACCTTC
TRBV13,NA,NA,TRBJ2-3,CASSLYAQGGDTQYF,TGTGCCAGCAGCTTATATGCTCAGGGGGGAGATACGCAGTATTTT
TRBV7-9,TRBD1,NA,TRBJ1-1,CASSSRGPTEAFF,TGTGCCAGCAGCTCGAGGGGGCCCACTGAAGCTTTCTTT
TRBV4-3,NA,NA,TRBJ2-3,CASSQEKGTDTQYF,TGCGCCAGCAGCCAAGAAAAAGGCACAGATACGCAGTATTTT
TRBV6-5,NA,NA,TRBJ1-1,CASSRGPGAFF,TGTGCCAGCAGCCGGGGACCCGGGGCTTTCTTT
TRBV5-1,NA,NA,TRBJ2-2,CATRSGTSGELFF,TGCGCCACTAGGAGCGGGACATCCGGGGAGCTGTTTTTT
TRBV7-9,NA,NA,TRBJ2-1,CASSLFRQQHNEQFF,TGTGCCAGCAGCTTATTTCGACAGCAGCACAATGAGCAGTTCTTC
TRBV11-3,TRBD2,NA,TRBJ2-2,CASSRLARTGELFF,TGTGCCAGCAGCAGACTAGCGCGAACCGGGGAGCTGTTTTTT
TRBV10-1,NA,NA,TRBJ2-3,CASSEKVCVASTPDTQYF,TGCGCCAGCAGTGAGAAGGTCTGTGTAGCCTCTACCCCCGATACGCAGTATTTT
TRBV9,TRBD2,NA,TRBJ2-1,CASSVGVSGSLAYNEQFF,TGTGCCAGCAGCGTAGGGGTTAGCGGGAGCCTAGCCTACAATGAGCAGTTCTTC
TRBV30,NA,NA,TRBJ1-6,CAWSRDSYNSPLHF,TGTGCCTGGAGCCGTGACTCCTATAATTCACCCCTCCACTTT
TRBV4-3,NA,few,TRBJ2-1,CASSQGALRGEQFF,TGCGCCAGCAGCCAAGGCGCCTTGAGGGGTGAGCAGTTCTTC
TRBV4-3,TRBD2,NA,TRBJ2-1,CASSQDQTSGSKFF,TGCGCCAGCAGCCAAGATCAGACTAGCGGATCTAAGTTCTTC
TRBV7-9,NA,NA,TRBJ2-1,CASSLGVNEQFF,TGTGCCAGCAGCTTAGGAGTTAATGAGCAGTTCTTC
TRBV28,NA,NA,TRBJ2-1,CASSLSGIGRGNSYNEQFF,TGTGCCAGCAGTTTATCAGGGATTGGTAGAGGGAACTCCTACAATGAGCAGTTCTTC
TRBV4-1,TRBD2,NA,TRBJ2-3,CASSQVERGSTDTQYF,TGCGCCAGCAGCCAAGTGGAGCGGGGGAGCACAGATACGCAGTATTTT
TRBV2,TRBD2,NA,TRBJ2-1,CASSTRGSGTYNEQFF,TGTGCCAGCAGTACCCGGGGTAGCGGGACCTACAATGAGCAGTTCTTC